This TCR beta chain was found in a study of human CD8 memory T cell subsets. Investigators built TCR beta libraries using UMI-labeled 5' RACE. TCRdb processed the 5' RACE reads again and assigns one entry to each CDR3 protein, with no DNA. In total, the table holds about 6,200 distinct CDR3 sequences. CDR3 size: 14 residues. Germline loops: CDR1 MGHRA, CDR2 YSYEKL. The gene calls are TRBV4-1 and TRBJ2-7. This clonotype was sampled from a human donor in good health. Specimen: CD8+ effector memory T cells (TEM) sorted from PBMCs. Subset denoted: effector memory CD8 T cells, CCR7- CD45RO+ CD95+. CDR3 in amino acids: CASSQEVFSYEQYF.